Below are 31 T cell receptor beta chains sequenced from a single sample in a study of T cell repertoires in cytomegalovirus infection. For these TCRs, the target antigens are not known. One entry per CDR3 protein results from TCRdb running MiXCR on the reads. This table has 200,000 or so distinct CDR3 sequences, 38% appearing once. Sequences were derived from CD8+ T cells from cultured PBMCs, sampled from culture after CMV antigen stimulation. The receptors originated from a human donor in good health (CMV status not recorded). Some clones in this sample may be carry-over from other donors' samples.

The rearrangement links TRBV7-6 to TRBJ2-1; TRBD1 matches 8 bases. The CDR3 contains 16 residues. CDR1 is SGHVS and CDR2 is FNYEAQ in the germline V gene. Trimming took 5 bases from V and 0 from J; bases not matched to a gene: 6. Here the CDR3 reads CASSPGQVGSYNEQFF. The CDR3 DNA reads TGTGCCAGCAGCCCGGGACAGGTTGGCTCCTACAATGAGCAGTTCTTC.

The chain combines TRBV28 with TRBJ2-5, with 7 nucleotides matching TRBD2. V lost 5 bases and J lost 1; bases outside the gene matches: 4. The germline CDR1 and CDR2 sequences are MDHEN and SYDVKM. This CDR3 region has 14 residues. DNA of the CDR3: TGTGCCAGCAGTGGGTGGGAGGGCCAAGAGACCCAGTACTTC. Amino acid sequence: CASSGWEGQETQYF.

A single count supports this clonotype. V gene TRBV4-3 combines with J gene TRBJ2-7; the match to TRBD1 covers 11 bases. The length of the CDR3 is 15 residues. Looked up from germline, CDR1 is LGHNA and CDR2 is YSLEER. J gave up 4 bases and V 0 bases, and 2 bases lay outside the gene matches. The CDR3 loop is CASSQEDRGLYEQYF. The CDR3 DNA reads TGCGCCAGCAGCCAAGAGGACAGGGGGCTTTACGAGCAGTACTTC.

In its sample, this clonotype was seen a few times. CDR3: CASSYGRDLNTEAFF. The CDR3 nucleotides read TGTGCCAGCAGTTACGGGCGGGACTTGAACACTGAAGCTTTCTTT. The genes are TRBV6-6 and TRBJ1-1; D possibly corresponds to TRBD1 (5 bases). V was pared by 2 bases and J by 0 bases, with 10 bases between. Looked up from germline, CDR1 is MNHNY and CDR2 is SVGAGI (reference sequence). The CDR3 has 15 residues.

The chain links TRBV6-1 to TRBJ2-6; D unclear. Trimming removed 2 bases from V and 0 bases from J, with 8 bases in between. Germline V gene lookup returns CDR1 MNHNS and CDR2 SASEGT. The CDR3 is 16 residues long. The CDR3 DNA sequence: TGTGCCAGCAGTGAATCCCCCATCTCTGGGGCCAACGTCCTGACTTTC. It translates to CASSESPISGANVLTF.

Ten or more counts support this clonotype. This chain links TRBV10-3 with TRBJ1-1; maybe TRBD1 (6 bases). V was trimmed by 5 bases and J by 3 bases, leaving 19 bases between them. The CDR3 totals 16 residues. CDR1 and CDR2 from the germline V gene are ENHRY and SYGVKD. The CDR3: CAISTSPGHRYTEAFF. The CDR3 DNA follows: TGTGCCATCAGTACTAGTCCGGGACACCGCTACACTGAAGCTTTCTTT.

The chain recombines TRBV6-1 with TRBJ2-7; 8 nucleotides agree with TRBD1. This CDR3 has 16 amino acids. CDR1 is MNHNS, CDR2 SASEGT, per germline. Losses at the gene ends were 0 bases for V and 9 bases for J; bases not matched to a gene: 13. CDR3 sequence: CASSEATGQGLSGQYF. CDR3 nucleotides: TGTGCCAGCAGTGAAGCGACCGGACAGGGACTTTCTGGGCAGTACTTC.

This clonotype was seen only a few times. V gene TRBV10-3 combines with J gene TRBJ2-7; 9 bases match TRBD2. The CDR3 consists of 15 residues. Germline lookup yields CDR1 ENHRY and CDR2 SYGVKD. V lost 0 bases and J lost 2; bases outside the gene matches: 2. CDR3 protein: CAISESGGRAYEQYF. The DNA of the CDR3 is TGTGCCATCAGTGAGTCGGGCGGGAGGGCCTACGAGCAGTACTTC.

Here the CDR3 reads CASRRLAERADTQYF. Written as DNA, the CDR3 is TGTGCCAGCAGACGCCTAGCGGAGAGGGCAGATACGCAGTATTTT. The chain links TRBV6-2 or TRBV6-3 to TRBJ2-3; TRBD2 matches at 7 bases. V trimming: 6 bases; J trimming: 4 bases; junction bases outside the gene matches: 10. Germline V gene lookup returns CDR1 MNHEY and CDR2 SVGEGT. This CDR3 is 15 amino acids long.

The chain links TRBV7-9 to TRBJ1-5; 8 nucleotides align to TRBD1. This CDR3 is built from 15 residues. The J segment lost 0 bases and the V segment lost 6 bases, leaving 4 bases of the junction unmatched. Germline values: CDR1 SEHNR, CDR2 FQNEAQ (reference sequence). The CDR3 sequence is CASSQGAGSNQPQHF. In DNA, the CDR3 is TGTGCCAGCAGTCAGGGGGCGGGTAGCAATCAGCCCCAGCATTTT.

This clonotype was detected a few times. This chain joins TRBV7-2 and TRBJ1-1; unclear D gene. This CDR3 comprises 15 residues. V was clipped by 1 base and J by 3 bases, with 12 bases between them. Germline V gene lookup returns CDR1 SGHTA and CDR2 FQGNSA. The CDR3 is CASSLVPSRDTEAFF. The DNA of the CDR3 is TGTGCCAGCAGCTTAGTTCCCAGCAGAGACACTGAAGCTTTCTTT.

A few counts support this clonotype. The chain has TRBV27 and TRBJ1-5; no clear D. The germline V gene has CDR1 MNHEY and CDR2 SMNVEV (reference sequence). The ends were cut back, 3 bases at V and 6 bases at J, with 12 bases in the middle. This CDR3 spans 14 amino acids. CDR3 nucleotides: TGTGCCAGCAGTTTCAATGGGTTATCTCAGCCCCAGCATTTT. Its protein is CASSFNGLSQPQHF.

This clonotype was seen many times. The rearrangement joins TRBV5-4 to TRBJ2-5, with a possible D match to TRBD1 (5 bases). This CDR3 has 18 amino acids. Trimming removed 2 bases from V and 5 bases from J, with 25 bases in between. Germline V lookup: CDR1 SGHNT, CDR2 YYREEE (reference sequence). CDR3 sequence: CASSFPQARVGDRETQYF. CDR3 in DNA: TGTGCCAGCAGCTTTCCTCAAGCCAGGGTAGGCGACCGGGAGACCCAGTACTTC.

This chain links TRBV7-2 with TRBJ2-3; the D gene could be TRBD1 or TRBD2 (5 bases each). This CDR3 is 19 amino acids long. Germline CDR1 and CDR2: SGHTA and FQGNSA. V shed 7 bases and J shed 0 bases, with 26 bases lying between them. CDR3 in DNA: TGTGCCAGCACCCGGGTGGAGGTAGGGGCCGGATTTAGCACAGATACGCAGTATTTT. Protein: CASTRVEVGAGFSTDTQYF.

This chain joins TRBV19 and TRBJ2-7; D call uncertain. Germline CDR1 and CDR2: LNHDA and SQIVND (reference sequence). V lost 2 bases, J lost 7 bases, and 21 bases lay in between. This CDR3 contains 16 residues. The CDR3 spells CASSITAQRGLWEQYF. The CDR3 coding sequence is TGTGCCAGTAGTATAACCGCCCAAAGAGGTCTTTGGGAGCAGTACTTC.

Turning to this clonotype: The limits of the CDR3 on the DNA are not certain, so only TCRdb's listed CDR3 is given. CDR3 loop: CASSTSDRDYYGYTF. This rearrangement joins TRBV28 to TRBJ1-2; the table's D gene call, TRBD1, was not cross checked with the DNA. Germline V lookup: CDR1 MDHEN, CDR2 SYDVKM. The CDR3 numbers 15 amino acids, ends counted.

The V gene is TRBV7-9, the J gene TRBJ2-3, with D possibly TRBD1 on 6 matching bases. CDR1 and CDR2 (germline): SEHNR, FQNEAQ (reference sequence). Trimming pared 6 bases from V and 4 bases from J, leaving 14 bases between. The CDR3 spans 14 residues. The CDR3 DNA reads as TGTGCCAGCAGTAACCACAGGGTATCAGATACGCAGTATTTT. Amino acid sequence: CASSNHRVSDTQYF.

This clonotype was detected only once. Possible read error: a much larger clone is one base away. The rearrangement joins TRBV20-1 to TRBJ2-5, with 8 bases fitting TRBD2. CDR1 and CDR2 from the germline V gene are DFQATT and SNEGSKA (reference sequence). Trimming removed 4 bases from V and 7 bases from J; junction bases left unmatched: 8. The CDR3 is made up of 13 amino acids. The CDR3 DNA is TGCAGTGCTATTAGCGGGGTGGGGGGGACCCAGTACTTC. This sequence encodes CSAISGVGGTQYF.

The V call is TRBV4-2, the J call TRBJ2-7; TRBD2 matches 10 bases. CDR3 size: 15 residues. Germline loops: CDR1 LGHNA, CDR2 YNFKEQ. V was clipped by 4 bases and J by 7 bases; unmatched bases: 10. CDR3 sequence reads: CASSPEIAGGVEQYF. CDR3 sequence (DNA): TGTGCCAGCAGCCCCGAGATAGCGGGAGGAGTGGAGCAGTACTTC.

This clonotype was seen ten or more times. The V gene is TRBV7-9, the J gene TRBJ2-5, with 7 bases lining up with TRBD1. The J segment lost 1 base and the V segment lost 6 bases, leaving 5 bases of the junction unmatched. CDR1 is SEHNR, CDR2 FQNEAQ, per germline (reference sequence). The CDR3 runs to 14 residues. This CDR3 reads CASSLGQIQETQYF. CDR3 sequence (DNA): TGTGCCAGCAGTCTGGGACAGATCCAAGAGACCCAGTACTTC.

Only a few counts were recorded for this clonotype. This chain links TRBV7-3 with TRBJ1-1; no clear D. This CDR3 is built from 13 residues. CDR1 SGHTA and CDR2 FQGTGA come from the germline V gene. Trimming left V 5 bases short and J 6 bases short, with 13 bases between. The CDR3 spells CASSRSRWAEAFF. The CDR3, as DNA: TGTGCCAGCAGCCGTAGTCGGTGGGCTGAAGCTTTCTTT.

This clonotype was seen only a few times. The gene calls are TRBV6-2 or TRBV6-3 and TRBJ1-1, with D perhaps TRBD1 (6 bases). Germline CDR1 is MNHEY and CDR2 is SVGEGT. The CDR3 runs to 15 residues. The V gene lost 0 bases and the J gene lost 0 bases, with 8 bases spanning the gap. The CDR3 is CASSYSDRMNTEAFF. CDR3 nucleotides: TGTGCCAGCAGTTACTCTGACAGGATGAACACTGAAGCTTTCTTT.

The CDR3 DNA reads as TGTGCCAGCAGCTCGCACGGGGCAGGAGTGAACACTGAAGCTTTCTTT. It yields the protein CASSSHGAGVNTEAFF. The V gene is TRBV9, the J gene TRBJ1-1, with D possibly TRBD1 on 5 matching bases. The germline V gene has CDR1 SGDLS and CDR2 YYNGEE. Deletions cut 4 bases from V and 0 bases from J, with 16 bases between. The CDR3 sequence is 16 residues long.

This chain joins TRBV27 and TRBJ1-1; D is undetermined. V lost 5 bases to trimming and J lost 0 bases, with 13 bases between them. The CDR3 has 15 amino acids. Germline V gene data show CDR1 as MNHEY and CDR2 as SMNVEV (reference sequence). The CDR3 DNA sequence: TGTGCCAGCAGTCCGACAAGGATCATGAACACTGAAGCTTTCTTT. Protein: CASSPTRIMNTEAFF.

The chain joins TRBV4-1 to TRBJ2-3; D possibly corresponds to TRBD2 (5 bases). Germline CDR1 is MGHRA and CDR2 is YSYEKL. The CDR3 spans 15 residues. With 4 bases removed from V and 6 bases from J, the gap between germline ends came to 17 bases. The CDR3, as DNA: TGCGCCAGCAGCCCGGTGACGGGGATAAGGGATACGCAGTATTTT. Its protein product is CASSPVTGIRDTQYF.

The rearrangement links TRBV29-1 to TRBJ2-7; 8 nucleotides line up with TRBD2. V shed 0 bases and J 6 bases; nucleotides not matched to a gene: 7. CDR1 is SQVTM and CDR2 is ANQGSEA in the germline V gene. This CDR3 spans 14 amino acids. CDR3 protein: CSVEDPSGRAEQYF. In nucleotides, the CDR3 is TGCAGCGTTGAAGATCCCAGCGGGAGAGCCGAGCAGTACTTC.

The rearrangement joins TRBV4-1 to TRBJ1-4, with 10 bases fitting TRBD1. Germline CDR1 is MGHRA and CDR2 is YSYEKL. This CDR3 has 16 amino acids. V lost 1 base to trimming and J lost 7 bases; unmatched junction nucleotides: 6. CDR3: CASSQAGQGVTEKLFF. The CDR3 DNA follows: TGCGCCAGCAGCCAAGCTGGACAGGGGGTGACTGAAAAACTGTTTTTT.

The chain employs TRBV7-8 and TRBJ2-2; 8 positions agree with TRBD1. The CDR3 has 15 residues. The J segment lost 5 bases and the V segment lost 6 bases, leaving 8 bases of the junction unmatched. Germline V gene data show CDR1 as SGHVS and CDR2 as FQNEAQ. The CDR3 reads CASSRPTGDTGELFF. CDR3 coding DNA: TGTGCCAGCAGTCGGCCGACAGGGGATACCGGGGAGCTGTTTTTT. Together with reference TRBV7-8 and TRBJ2-2, the CDR3 gives the full variable domain: GAGVSQSPRYKVAKRGQDVALRCDPISGHVSLFWYQQALGQGPEFLTYFQNEAQLDKSGLPSDRFFAERPEGSVSTLKIQRTQQEDSAVYLCASSRPTGDTGELFFGEGSRLTVL.

The chain uses TRBV29-1 and TRBJ2-3; a possible D gene is TRBD1 (6 bases). Germline V lookup: CDR1 SQVTM, CDR2 ANQGSEA. Trimming took 3 bases from V and 2 from J, leaving 12 bases between them. CDR3 length equals 14 residues. The chain's CDR3 is CSVDGAGATDTQYF. In DNA, the CDR3 is TGCAGCGTTGATGGGGCAGGGGCCACAGATACGCAGTATTTT.

The sample holds many counts of this clonotype. The CDR3 coding sequence is TGTGCCAGCAGCCCGGGGACAGGGGGGGGCCAAGAGACCCAGTACTTC. It is translated as CASSPGTGGGQETQYF. This chain links TRBV7-2 with TRBJ2-5; 11 positions match TRBD1. V trimming: 5 bases; J trimming: 1 base; junction bases outside the gene matches: 6. CDR1 and CDR2 from the germline V gene are SGHTA and FQGNSA. The CDR3 runs 16 residues.

As concerns this clonotype: A read error may be the cause here, since a much bigger clone is one base away. The J gene is TRBJ2-7, the V gene TRBV7-2; 7 bases are a match to TRBD1. With 4 bases clipped from V and 1 base from J, the junction kept 7 bases outside the gene matches. This CDR3 has 15 amino acids. The germline V gene encodes CDR1 SGHTA and CDR2 FQGNSA. The CDR3 bases are TGTGCCAGCAGCTCCCAGAGGGGGCAGTCCTACGAGCAGTACTTC. It specifies CASSSQRGQSYEQYF.